The table lists the clone carrying this T cell receptor beta chain with a few counts. This sample was included in a study of CDR3 diversity in severe acne. TCRdb re-analysed the PCR reads in MiXCR, keeping a single row per CDR3 protein. Here the sample spans some 84,000 distinct CDR3 sequences, about 52% being singletons. The receptor comes from a male donor in good health, serving as a control. The sequencing sample was made of blood.

CDR3 in amino acids: CATSGAPTDTQYF. The CDR3 bases are TGTGCCACCTCGGGAGCCCCCACAGATACGCAGTATTTT. The rearrangement uses TRBV6-2 or TRBV6-3 and TRBJ2-3, with a tentative D call TRBD2 (6 bases). Trimming shortened V by 10 bases and J by 2 bases, and 13 bases separated the two germline ends. CDR1 is MNHEY, CDR2 SVGEGT, per germline. This CDR3 has 13 amino acids.